These T cell receptor beta chains were read from a single sample in a study of blood T cell repertoires in COVID-19. Method: immunoSEQ multiplex PCR; TCRdb's copy keeps in-frame clones and lacks some. The data show around 160,000 clones, 85% to 90% seen once. Sequences were obtained from PBMCs or T cells enriched from blood (not recorded which). These receptors were taken from a woman younger than 45 with acute COVID-19. The CDR3 runs from the conserved cysteine through the conserved F or W. The order of the fields is CDR3 DNA, CDR3 protein, J gene, D gene, CDR3 length, clone size, V gene. A D gene is named only where the DNA matches it firmly. Clone size appears in some rows only: once, few, many, or a class for an expanded clone.

CDR3 DNA: TGTGCCAGCTCACCACCAGGAGACGCCGAAAAACTGTTTTTT; CDR3 protein: CASSPPGDAEKLFF; J gene: TRBJ1-4; D gene: -; CDR3 length: 14; clone size: -; V gene: TRBV18
CDR3 DNA: TGTGCCAGCAGCTTAGAAACTGGACAGAACACTGAAGCTTTCTTT; CDR3 protein: CASSLETGQNTEAFF; J gene: TRBJ1-1; D gene: -; CDR3 length: 15; clone size: -; V gene: TRBV7-9
CDR3 DNA: TGTGCCAGTAGTATTGGCAGTTACTATGGCTACACCTTC; CDR3 protein: CASSIGSYYGYTF; J gene: TRBJ1-2; D gene: -; CDR3 length: 13; clone size: -; V gene: TRBV19
CDR3 DNA: TGTGCCACACTAGCGGGAGTGGGCAACGAGCAGTACTTC; CDR3 protein: CATLAGVGNEQYF; J gene: TRBJ2-7; D gene: TRBD2; CDR3 length: 13; clone size: -; V gene: TRBV3-1/TRBV3-2
CDR3 DNA: TGCGCCAGCGCGGCGGAGGCCACGGACATTCAGTACTTC; CDR3 protein: CASAAEATDIQYF; J gene: TRBJ2-4; D gene: -; CDR3 length: 13; clone size: -; V gene: TRBV5-1
CDR3 DNA: TGTGCCAGCAGTGTACAGGGTACTCAGCCCCAGCATTTT; CDR3 protein: CASSVQGTQPQHF; J gene: TRBJ1-5; D gene: -; CDR3 length: 13; clone size: -; V gene: TRBV28
CDR3 DNA: TGTGCCAGCAGTCCCGGGACTGTCTATGGCTACACCTTC; CDR3 protein: CASSPGTVYGYTF; J gene: TRBJ1-2; D gene: -; CDR3 length: 13; clone size: -; V gene: TRBV12-3/TRBV12-4
CDR3 DNA: TGTGCTAGTGGTTTCGAGGGAAACACTGAAGCTTTCTTT; CDR3 protein: CASGFEGNTEAFF; J gene: TRBJ1-1; D gene: -; CDR3 length: 13; clone size: -; V gene: TRBV12-5
CDR3 DNA: TGTGCCAGCTCACCACGGGGAACAGACAGGCCGGCTGGCTACACCTTC; CDR3 protein: CASSPRGTDRPAGYTF; J gene: TRBJ1-2; D gene: -; CDR3 length: 16; clone size: -; V gene: TRBV18
CDR3 DNA: TGTGCCAGCAGCCAAGCCGGGGGAGGGTCCAACGAGCAGTACTTC; CDR3 protein: CASSQAGGGSNEQYF; J gene: TRBJ2-7; D gene: TRBD2; CDR3 length: 15; clone size: -; V gene: TRBV3-1/TRBV3-2
CDR3 DNA: TGTGCCAGCAGTACGGGGGGGACTGGAAACACCATATATTTT; CDR3 protein: CASSTGGTGNTIYF; J gene: TRBJ1-3; D gene: -; CDR3 length: 14; clone size: once; V gene: TRBV28
CDR3 DNA: TGTGCCAGCAGCCGAGAGGGCTCCTATAATTCACCCCTCCACTTT; CDR3 protein: CASSREGSYNSPLHF; J gene: TRBJ1-6; D gene: -; CDR3 length: 15; clone size: -; V gene: TRBV11-2
CDR3 DNA: TGTGCCAGGGACGGGACTAGCCCCTACAATGAGCAGTTCTTC; CDR3 protein: CARDGTSPYNEQFF; J gene: TRBJ2-1; D gene: TRBD2; CDR3 length: 14; clone size: -; V gene: TRBV2
CDR3 DNA: TGTGCCATCAGTGATTGGGAGCGGGAGTCAGATACGCAGTATTTT; CDR3 protein: CAISDWERESDTQYF; J gene: TRBJ2-3; D gene: TRBD2; CDR3 length: 15; clone size: -; V gene: TRBV10-3
CDR3 DNA: TGTGCCAGCAGTTTATCCCCTAGGAGGGGGCTAGCGGGAGGGAGGAACTACGAGCAGTACTTC; CDR3 protein: CASSLSPRRGLAGGRNYEQYF; J gene: TRBJ2-7; D gene: TRBD2; CDR3 length: 21; clone size: -; V gene: TRBV27
CDR3 DNA: TGTGCCAGCAGCGAGGGACAGCCATCCTACAATGAGCAGTTCTTC; CDR3 protein: CASSEGQPSYNEQFF; J gene: TRBJ2-1; D gene: TRBD1; CDR3 length: 15; clone size: -; V gene: TRBV7-8
CDR3 DNA: TGTGCCAGCGGCGGACAGGGCGGACCCTATGGCTACACCTTC; CDR3 protein: CASGGQGGPYGYTF; J gene: TRBJ1-2; D gene: TRBD1; CDR3 length: 14; clone size: -; V gene: TRBV27
CDR3 DNA: TGTGCCAGCAGCTTAGGAACAGGGGGCTATGGCTACACCTTC; CDR3 protein: CASSLGTGGYGYTF; J gene: TRBJ1-2; D gene: TRBD1; CDR3 length: 14; clone size: -; V gene: TRBV7-9
CDR3 DNA: TGTGCCAGCAGCTTGTCGTTGGGACACCGAAATCAGCCCCAGCATTTT; CDR3 protein: CASSLSLGHRNQPQHF; J gene: TRBJ1-5; D gene: -; CDR3 length: 16; clone size: -; V gene: TRBV5-6
CDR3 DNA: TGTGCCACCGTAAACTCTGGAAACACCATATATTTT; CDR3 protein: CATVNSGNTIYF; J gene: TRBJ1-3; D gene: -; CDR3 length: 12; clone size: -; V gene: TRBV28
CDR3 DNA: TGTGCCAGCTCACCAACCTCTAGCGCCAACACCGGGGAGCTGTTTTTT; CDR3 protein: CASSPTSSANTGELFF; J gene: TRBJ2-2; D gene: -; CDR3 length: 16; clone size: -; V gene: TRBV18
CDR3 DNA: TGTGCCAGCAGCTTAGTATTGGCTAGCTACGAGCAGTACTTC; CDR3 protein: CASSLVLASYEQYF; J gene: TRBJ2-7; D gene: -; CDR3 length: 14; clone size: -; V gene: TRBV11-2
CDR3 DNA: TGTGCCAGCAGTTCGTCAGGGGGGAACACCGGGGAGCTGTTTTTT; CDR3 protein: CASSSSGGNTGELFF; J gene: TRBJ2-2; D gene: TRBD1; CDR3 length: 15; clone size: -; V gene: TRBV6-5
CDR3 DNA: TGTGCCAGCAGTCTTGCCCTGGACTCTCGGGACTATGGCTACACCTTC; CDR3 protein: CASSLALDSRDYGYTF; J gene: TRBJ1-2; D gene: -; CDR3 length: 16; clone size: -; V gene: TRBV2
CDR3 DNA: TGTGCCACCAGTGATTTGCGGGGCTGGCAGGGGCCGATCTTCACAGATACGCAGTATTTT; CDR3 protein: CATSDLRGWQGPIFTDTQYF; J gene: TRBJ2-3; D gene: -; CDR3 length: 20; clone size: -; V gene: TRBV24-1
CDR3 DNA: TGTGCCAGCAGCTCCCAGGGGCGGTGGGGGGAGCTGTTTTTT; CDR3 protein: CASSSQGRWGELFF; J gene: TRBJ2-2; D gene: -; CDR3 length: 14; clone size: -; V gene: TRBV5-4
CDR3 DNA: TGTGCCAGCAGCGTAGAGGTGGACTACCCCAATGAGCAGTTCTTC; CDR3 protein: CASSVEVDYPNEQFF; J gene: TRBJ2-1; D gene: -; CDR3 length: 15; clone size: -; V gene: TRBV9
CDR3 DNA: TGCGCCAGCGCCTCACAGGGATCTGGAAACACCATATATTTT; CDR3 protein: CASASQGSGNTIYF; J gene: TRBJ1-3; D gene: -; CDR3 length: 14; clone size: -; V gene: TRBV5-1
CDR3 DNA: TGCGCCAGCAGCCACAGTGGAGAGGGAGACTATGGCTACACCTTC; CDR3 protein: CASSHSGEGDYGYTF; J gene: TRBJ1-2; D gene: -; CDR3 length: 15; clone size: -; V gene: TRBV4-3
CDR3 DNA: TGCGCCAGCAGCTTCGGCAGGGCCTCAGATACGCAGTATTTT; CDR3 protein: CASSFGRASDTQYF; J gene: TRBJ2-3; D gene: -; CDR3 length: 14; clone size: once; V gene: TRBV5-1
CDR3 DNA: TGTGCCAGCAGCCCGGAGAACCTCGCCTACGAGCAGTACTTC; CDR3 protein: CASSPENLAYEQYF; J gene: TRBJ2-7; D gene: -; CDR3 length: 14; clone size: -; V gene: TRBV5-4
CDR3 DNA: TGTGCCAGCAGTTTCGCCCGGACAGGGGGGACAGGTACGCAGTATTTT; CDR3 protein: CASSFARTGGTGTQYF; J gene: TRBJ2-3; D gene: TRBD1; CDR3 length: 16; clone size: -; V gene: TRBV6-5
CDR3 DNA: TGTGCCAGCGTTTTGCAGGGGGCTTTGAGCACAGATACGCAGTATTTT; CDR3 protein: CASVLQGALSTDTQYF; J gene: TRBJ2-3; D gene: TRBD1; CDR3 length: 16; clone size: -; V gene: TRBV2
CDR3 DNA: TGTGCCAGCAGCTTGGCAGATCAGCCCCAGCATTTT; CDR3 protein: CASSLADQPQHF; J gene: TRBJ1-5; D gene: -; CDR3 length: 12; clone size: -; V gene: TRBV5-6
CDR3 DNA: TGTGCCAGCAGCTCCACTAGCGGGAGGGTTTACAATGAGCAGTTCTTC; CDR3 protein: CASSSTSGRVYNEQFF; J gene: TRBJ2-1; D gene: TRBD2; CDR3 length: 16; clone size: -; V gene: TRBV7-9
CDR3 DNA: TGTGCCAGTAGTTTATACGACAATAAGGGGGACGGCTACACCTTC; CDR3 protein: CASSLYDNKGDGYTF; J gene: TRBJ1-2; D gene: -; CDR3 length: 15; clone size: -; V gene: TRBV19
CDR3 DNA: TGTGCCAGCTCACACGACAGGGAGGACACCGGGGAGCTGTTTTTT; CDR3 protein: CASSHDREDTGELFF; J gene: TRBJ2-2; D gene: -; CDR3 length: 15; clone size: -; V gene: TRBV18
CDR3 DNA: TGTGCCAGCAGTGAAGGGCAGGGGGCTTCCGGGGAGCTGTTTTTT; CDR3 protein: CASSEGQGASGELFF; J gene: TRBJ2-2; D gene: TRBD1; CDR3 length: 15; clone size: -; V gene: TRBV6-1
CDR3 DNA: TGTGCCAGCAGTACCCGTACAGGGTCCGTCAATCAGCCCCAGCATTTT; CDR3 protein: CASSTRTGSVNQPQHF; J gene: TRBJ1-5; D gene: -; CDR3 length: 16; clone size: -; V gene: TRBV28
CDR3 DNA: TGTGCCAGCAGCGCCTCGACAGGGATTGAGAATGAGCAGTTCTTC; CDR3 protein: CASSASTGIENEQFF; J gene: TRBJ2-1; D gene: TRBD1; CDR3 length: 15; clone size: -; V gene: TRBV9
CDR3 DNA: TGTGCCAGTAAGACAGGGTTGTCCAATGAGCAGTTCTTC; CDR3 protein: CASKTGLSNEQFF; J gene: TRBJ2-1; D gene: TRBD1; CDR3 length: 13; clone size: -; V gene: TRBV19
CDR3 DNA: TGTGCCAGCAGCTTAACTTCGACCGTCCGGGATAGAAACACCATATATTTT; CDR3 protein: CASSLTSTVRDRNTIYF; J gene: TRBJ1-3; D gene: -; CDR3 length: 17; clone size: few; V gene: TRBV7-2
CDR3 DNA: TGTGCCACCAGCTCCCAAGGGGCGGGAGTAGAGACCCAGTACTTC; CDR3 protein: CATSSQGAGVETQYF; J gene: TRBJ2-5; D gene: TRBD2; CDR3 length: 15; clone size: -; V gene: TRBV15
CDR3 DNA: TGTGCCAGCAGCGCGGGGACAGGTGCTAACTATGGCTACACCTTC; CDR3 protein: CASSAGTGANYGYTF; J gene: TRBJ1-2; D gene: TRBD1; CDR3 length: 15; clone size: -; V gene: TRBV7-8
CDR3 DNA: TGTGCCAGCAGCGGAAGGACAGCCACCGGGGAGCTGTTTTTT; CDR3 protein: CASSGRTATGELFF; J gene: TRBJ2-2; D gene: -; CDR3 length: 14; clone size: once; V gene: TRBV13
CDR3 DNA: TGTGCCAGCAGTTCAGGGGGCTATGGCTACACCTTC; CDR3 protein: CASSSGGYGYTF; J gene: TRBJ1-2; D gene: TRBD1; CDR3 length: 12; clone size: -; V gene: TRBV6-2/TRBV6-3
CDR3 DNA: TGCGCCAGCAGTGGCGGGTGGCTGAACTCTGGAAACACCATATATTTT; CDR3 protein: CASSGGWLNSGNTIYF; J gene: TRBJ1-3; D gene: -; CDR3 length: 16; clone size: -; V gene: TRBV10-1
CDR3 DNA: TGTGCCACCTCGCGACTCCCGAATGAGCAGTTCTTC; CDR3 protein: CATSRLPNEQFF; J gene: TRBJ2-1; D gene: -; CDR3 length: 12; clone size: -; V gene: TRBV2
CDR3 DNA: TGTGCCAGCAGCTTGGGGGGACAGGGGCGAGAGACCCAGTACTTC; CDR3 protein: CASSLGGQGRETQYF; J gene: TRBJ2-5; D gene: TRBD1; CDR3 length: 15; clone size: once; V gene: TRBV5-4
CDR3 DNA: TGTGCCAGCAGCCACCGACCGGGTCTTAGCAATCAGCCCCAGCATTTT; CDR3 protein: CASSHRPGLSNQPQHF; J gene: TRBJ1-5; D gene: -; CDR3 length: 16; clone size: -; V gene: TRBV5-6
CDR3 DNA: TGTGCCAGCAGGGGCGGGACAGGGGGTAACTATGGCTACACCTTC; CDR3 protein: CASRGGTGGNYGYTF; J gene: TRBJ1-2; D gene: TRBD1; CDR3 length: 15; clone size: few; V gene: TRBV27
CDR3 DNA: TGCGCCAGCAGCTTGGAGCCTGGGCACAATGAGCAGTTCTTC; CDR3 protein: CASSLEPGHNEQFF; J gene: TRBJ2-1; D gene: -; CDR3 length: 14; clone size: -; V gene: TRBV5-1
CDR3 DNA: TGCGCCAGCAGCTTGAACACAGGGGGAGAAACTTCACCCCTCCACTTT; CDR3 protein: CASSLNTGGETSPLHF; J gene: TRBJ1-6; D gene: TRBD1; CDR3 length: 16; clone size: -; V gene: TRBV5-1
CDR3 DNA: TGTGCCAGCAGCCCCTCGAGGGGCGGGGGCACAGATACGCAGTATTTT; CDR3 protein: CASSPSRGGGTDTQYF; J gene: TRBJ2-3; D gene: -; CDR3 length: 16; clone size: once; V gene: TRBV7-9
CDR3 DNA: TGTGCCAGCAGTACCGGGACAGAAAATGAAAAACTGTTTTTT; CDR3 protein: CASSTGTENEKLFF; J gene: TRBJ1-4; D gene: TRBD1; CDR3 length: 14; clone size: once; V gene: TRBV6-5
CDR3 DNA: TGTGCCAGCAGCCTACAGGGTTTTAGCAACACCATATATTTT; CDR3 protein: CASSLQGFSNTIYF; J gene: TRBJ1-3; D gene: -; CDR3 length: 14; clone size: -; V gene: TRBV7-9
CDR3 DNA: TGTGCCATCAGTGAGTCTTTTACTAGCAGCCAAGAGACCCAGTACTTC; CDR3 protein: CAISESFTSSQETQYF; J gene: TRBJ2-5; D gene: -; CDR3 length: 16; clone size: once; V gene: TRBV10-3